A selection of T cell receptor beta chains follows, all from one sample in a study of spatial heterogeneity in lung cancer. A single record per CDR3 protein comes from TCRdb applying MiXCR to the 5' RACE reads. The sample records about 120,000 distinct CDR3 sequences, 9.5% to 15% being singletons. Sample: PBMCs, taken at follow-up. Receptors originate from a male donor with early-stage non-small cell lung cancer. Each CDR3 is given with its conserved first and last residue. The order of the fields is D gene, clone size, J gene, CDR3 length, V gene, CDR3 protein, CDR3 DNA. The D gene is left open where the match is weak. Expanded clones are given a class, and other clones once, few, many or no size at all.

-,-,TRBJ1-3,16,TRBV24-1,CATSDLGDNSGNTIYF,TGTGCCACCAGTGACCTTGGAGACAACTCTGGAAACACCATATATTTT
-,few,TRBJ2-3,15,TRBV27,CASSPVRMRTDTQYF,TGTGCCAGCTCCCCTGTCCGGATGAGAACAGATACGCAGTATTTT
-,few,TRBJ1-2,13,TRBV11-2,CASSLEAGSGYTF,TGTGCCAGCAGCTTAGAGGCAGGAAGCGGCTACACCTTC
-,few,TRBJ1-2,14,TRBV7-9,CASSFDRPYYGYTF,TGTGCCAGCAGCTTCGACAGGCCGTACTATGGCTACACCTTC
-,-,TRBJ1-6,18,TRBV7-2,CASSLAPLLSSYNSPLHF,TGTGCCAGCAGCTTAGCCCCCCTCCTGAGCTCCTATAATTCACCCCTCCACTTT
-,many,TRBJ2-1,15,TRBV27,CASSFSWLGGNEQFF,TGTGCCAGCAGTTTTTCGTGGTTGGGGGGCAATGAGCAGTTCTTC
TRBD1,few,TRBJ2-5,13,TRBV29-1,CSVDRDSQETQYF,TGCAGCGTGGACAGGGATAGCCAAGAGACCCAGTACTTC
TRBD2,-,TRBJ2-5,16,TRBV20-1,CSAKAPLAGHQETQYF,TGCAGTGCTAAAGCCCCACTAGCGGGGCACCAAGAGACCCAGTACTTC
-,few,TRBJ2-3,17,TRBV20-1,CSARDPSRGGGKDTQYF,TGCAGTGCTAGAGATCCCTCCCGGGGAGGGGGCAAGGATACGCAGTATTTT
-,few,TRBJ2-7,13,TRBV7-6,CASSPDGRGEQYF,TGTGCCAGCAGCCCAGACGGGAGAGGCGAGCAGTACTTC
-,once,TRBJ2-4,13,TRBV29-1,CSLRDGAKNIQYF,TGCAGCCTGAGGGACGGAGCCAAAAACATTCAGTACTTC
-,many,TRBJ1-1,14,TRBV10-3,CAIRAGQPNTEAFF,TGTGCCATCAGGGCTGGACAGCCGAACACTGAAGCTTTCTTT
-,-,TRBJ1-2,12,TRBV7-9,CASSSGFYGYTF,TGTGCCAGCAGCTCGGGGTTCTATGGCTACACCTTC
-,many,TRBJ2-3,13,TRBV5-5,CASSRQDTDTQYF,TGTGCCAGCAGTAGACAGGACACAGATACGCAGTATTTT
TRBD1,many,TRBJ2-1,16,TRBV4-1,CASSRRTGVSYNEQFF,TGCGCCAGCAGCCGTAGGACAGGGGTTTCATACAATGAGCAGTTCTTC
-,-,TRBJ2-3,16,TRBV19,CASSKNRAASTDTQYF,TGTGCCAGTAGCAAGAACAGGGCCGCTAGCACAGATACGCAGTATTTT
TRBD2,few,TRBJ2-7,15,TRBV7-9,CASSLVGLAGYEQYF,TGTGCCAGCAGCTTAGTGGGACTAGCGGGCTACGAGCAGTACTTC
-,-,TRBJ2-1,10,TRBV7-9,CASSFIEQFF,TGTGCCAGCAGCTTTATTGAGCAGTTCTTC
TRBD1,-,TRBJ1-6,14,TRBV7-2,CASSESTGGTPLHF,TGTGCCAGCAGCGAATCGACAGGGGGGACACCCCTCCACTTT
-,few,TRBJ1-6,15,TRBV7-3,CASSATFGTNSPLHF,TGTGCCAGCAGCGCAACGTTCGGGACTAATTCACCCCTCCACTTT
TRBD1,many,TRBJ1-2,15,TRBV7-6,CASSPGTGVNYGYTF,TGTGCCAGCAGCCCCGGGACAGGGGTCAACTATGGCTACACCTTC
TRBD1,many,TRBJ2-7,14,TRBV6-1,CASSTGQGAGKQYF,TGTGCCAGCAGTACGGGACAGGGGGCAGGGAAGCAGTACTTC
TRBD2,-,TRBJ2-4,15,TRBV7-2,CASSLIWTSGNIQYF,TGTGCCAGCAGCTTAATTTGGACTAGTGGAAACATTCAGTACTTC
TRBD2,few,TRBJ2-5,15,TRBV20-1,CSARGLAGGPKTQYF,TGCAGTGCTAGAGGACTAGCGGGGGGGCCGAAGACCCAGTACTTC